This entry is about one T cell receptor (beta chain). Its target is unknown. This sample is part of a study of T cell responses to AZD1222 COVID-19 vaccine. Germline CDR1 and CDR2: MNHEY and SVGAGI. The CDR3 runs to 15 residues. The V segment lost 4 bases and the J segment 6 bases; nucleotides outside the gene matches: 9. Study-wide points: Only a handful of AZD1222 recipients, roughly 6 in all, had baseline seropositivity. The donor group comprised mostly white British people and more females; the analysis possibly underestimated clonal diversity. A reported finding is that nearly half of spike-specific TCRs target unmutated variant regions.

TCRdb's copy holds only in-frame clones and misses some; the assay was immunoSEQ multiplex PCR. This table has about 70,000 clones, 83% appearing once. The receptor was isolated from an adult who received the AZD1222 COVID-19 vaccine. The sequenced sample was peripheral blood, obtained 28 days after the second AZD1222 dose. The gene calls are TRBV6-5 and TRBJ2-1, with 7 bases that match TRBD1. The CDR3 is CASSFDRVRSNEQFF. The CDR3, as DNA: TGTGCCAGCAGTTTTGACAGGGTTCGATCCAATGAGCAGTTCTTC.